Listed below are T cell receptor beta chains from one sample, sequenced in a study of T-cell memory formation after mild COVID-19. Each CDR3 protein gets one entry after TCRdb re-called the 5' RACE reads with MiXCR. The repertoire consists of roughly 110,000 distinct CDR3 sequences, with roughly 14% occurring once and the leading ten covering about 39%. Sequenced input: PBMCs or a T cell subset sorted from them (not recorded which). The receptors were gathered from a man in his late teens or twenties who had mild COVID-19 (a few samples of this study predate the infection). Cell type and time point are not known. CDR3s include the opening cysteine and the closing phenylalanine or tryptophan. D genes are given only for firm matches. Clone size is not always given. Where it is, it says once, few, many or a class for expanded clones.

>TRBD1|TRBV29-1|-|TRBJ1-5
TGCAGCGTTAGGACAGGGGAACAGCCCCAGCATTTT
CSVRTGEQPQHF
>-|TRBV4-1|many|TRBJ1-2
TGCGCCAGCAGCCTCCGGACAGATTCTAACTATGGCTACACCTTC
CASSLRTDSNYGYTF
>TRBD1|TRBV4-1|-|TRBJ1-1
TGCGCCAGCAGCCACCGACAGGGGACAATGAACACTGAAGCTTTCTTT
CASSHRQGTMNTEAFF
>TRBD1|TRBV6-6|many|TRBJ2-2
TGTGCCAGCAGTAAAAACAGGGGCCCGACGAACACCGGGGAGCTGTTTTTT
CASSKNRGPTNTGELFF
>TRBD1|TRBV7-6|few|TRBJ1-4
TGTGCCAGCAGCCGGACAGGGGGCTTTGAAAAACTGTTTTTT
CASSRTGGFEKLFF
>TRBD1|TRBV19|-|TRBJ1-1
TGTGCCAGTAGTGCCGACAGGGGGTTGAACACTGAAGCTTTCTTT
CASSADRGLNTEAFF
>TRBD2|TRBV6-2/TRBV6-3|-|TRBJ2-7
TGTGCCAGCAGCGGCTTGACTAGCGGGGGTGCCTACGAGCAGTACTTC
CASSGLTSGGAYEQYF
>-|TRBV4-1|-|TRBJ1-5
TGCGCCAGCAGCCAAGAAAACATTATTCAGCCCCAGCATTTT
CASSQENIIQPQHF
>TRBD1|TRBV27|-|TRBJ1-5
TGTGCCAGCAGTCTCGGGACAGGGCTGAGCAATCAGCCCCAGCATTTT
CASSLGTGLSNQPQHF
>TRBD2|TRBV10-3|-|TRBJ2-7
TGTGCCATCAGCCCCGGGACTAGCTCCTACGAGCAGTACTTC
CAISPGTSSYEQYF
>-|TRBV6-2/TRBV6-3|few|TRBJ2-3
TGTGCCAGCAGTTACCCAAACAGGGTGGATACGCAGTATTTT
CASSYPNRVDTQYF
>TRBD1|TRBV19|few|TRBJ2-2
TGTGCCACCCGATGGACAGGGATCACCGGGGAGCTGTTTTTT
CATRWTGITGELFF
>-|TRBV6-5|-|TRBJ1-2
TGTGCCAGCAGTTACTCCCAGGGGAACTATGGCTACACCTTC
CASSYSQGNYGYTF
>-|TRBV3-1|few|TRBJ2-3
TGTGCCAGCAGCCTTATAGCGGATAGCACAGATACGCAGTATTTT
CASSLIADSTDTQYF
>-|TRBV7-9|-|TRBJ1-1
TGTGCCAGCAGCGTCGAAGCTGGCGGGGCTTTCTTT
CASSVEAGGAFF
>-|TRBV15|-|TRBJ2-1
TGTGCCACCACCCCGGGACCCAGCTCCTACAATGAGCAGTTCTTC
CATTPGPSSYNEQFF
>-|TRBV7-3|few|TRBJ2-7
TGTGCCAGCAGCTTAACCCCCTCCTACGAGCAGTACTTC
CASSLTPSYEQYF
>-|TRBV4-3|-|TRBJ2-4
TGCGCCAGCAGCCATGAAAGGGGGGGCATAAACATTCAGTACTTC
CASSHERGGINIQYF
>TRBD1|TRBV5-1|few|TRBJ2-4
TGCGCCAGCAGCTCCGGACAGGGACCCCTAGCCAAAAACATTCAGTACTTC
CASSSGQGPLAKNIQYF
>-|TRBV6-2/TRBV6-3|few|TRBJ2-3
TGTGCCAGCAGTTACTCCCCTGATGGGCGGCGGGATACGCAGTATTTT
CASSYSPDGRRDTQYF
>-|TRBV4-3|-|TRBJ1-2
TGCGCCAGCAGCCAAGCGAGGGGGAACTATGGCTACACCTTC
CASSQARGNYGYTF
>TRBD1|TRBV10-1|-|TRBJ1-5
TGCGCCAGCAGTGAGGGACAGGGGAGCCAGCCCCAGCATTTT
CASSEGQGSQPQHF
>-|TRBV4-1|many|TRBJ1-5
TGCGCCAGCAGCCGGCGGTGGGTGAGCAATCAGCCCCAGCATTTT
CASSRRWVSNQPQHF
>-|TRBV20-1|-|TRBJ2-5
TGCAGTGCTGAGATCCGGGACTACTCAGGGGCCCAGTACTTC
CSAEIRDYSGAQYF
>-|TRBV29-1|many|TRBJ1-1
TGCAGCGCCGAATGGAACACTGAAGCTTTCTTT
CSAEWNTEAFF
>TRBD1|TRBV6-4|few|TRBJ2-7
TGTGCCAGCAGTACGGACAGGGGATACGAGCAGTACTTC
CASSTDRGYEQYF
>-|TRBV9|few|TRBJ2-3
TGTGCCAGCAGCGGAAGCCCGGGGCTGAGCACAGATACGCAGTATTTT
CASSGSPGLSTDTQYF
>TRBD1|TRBV28|few|TRBJ1-2
TGTGCCGCCCTCCCGGGACAGGCGGGAGCTAACTATGGCTACACCTTC
CAALPGQAGANYGYTF
>TRBD2|TRBV5-5|many|TRBJ2-1
TGTGCCAGCAGCTTCAATCTGGCTAGCGGGGGTTATGAGCAGTTCTTC
CASSFNLASGGYEQFF
>-|TRBV27|-|TRBJ1-5
TGTGCCAGCTGTATGGGCAGCAATCAGCCCCAGCATTTT
CASCMGSNQPQHF
>TRBD2|TRBV9|-|TRBJ2-1
TGTGCCAGCAGCGAGACGGGACTAGCGGATTACAATGAGCAGTTCTTC
CASSETGLADYNEQFF
>-|TRBV27|few|TRBJ1-3
TGTGCCAGCAGTCAGAGCTCTGGAAACACCATATATTTT
CASSQSSGNTIYF
>-|TRBV7-2|many|TRBJ2-1
TGTGCCAGCAGTCCCGCGTCCCTTCGTTACAATGAGCAGTTCTTC
CASSPASLRYNEQFF
>TRBD1|TRBV7-9|-|TRBJ2-7
TGTGCCAGCAGCTGGACAGGGTTGGTGATTAAGGGGCCGTGGGTGCAGTACTTC
CASSWTGLVIKGPWVQYF
>-|TRBV7-3|few|TRBJ1-6
TGTGCCAGCAGCTTTGAAAATAATTCACCCCTCCACTTT
CASSFENNSPLHF
>-|TRBV5-1|few|TRBJ2-7
TGCGCCAGCAGCTTGTACCGGGACACCAAATACGAGCAGTACTTC
CASSLYRDTKYEQYF
>-|TRBV7-8|few|TRBJ2-2
TGTGCCAGCAGCTTTGGTTTGGGGAACACCGGGGAGCTGTTTTTT
CASSFGLGNTGELFF
>-|TRBV29-1|few|TRBJ2-7
TGCAGCGTTGAAGGGTTGGCAGACGAGCAGTACTTC
CSVEGLADEQYF
>TRBD2|TRBV7-9|-|TRBJ2-7
TGTGCCAGCAGCTTCAAAAAACGGGGGGACCTTATTTCCGAGCAGTACTTC
CASSFKKRGDLISEQYF
>-|TRBV7-3|-|TRBJ2-3
TGTGCCAGCAGCCCCCGCCGCGGGGGCCTCACAGATACGCAGTATTTT
CASSPRRGGLTDTQYF
>-|TRBV7-8|many|TRBJ2-1
TGTGCCAGCAGCTTTCGACTAGAGGGAAATGAGCAGTTCTTC
CASSFRLEGNEQFF
>-|TRBV10-3|few|TRBJ2-1
TGTGCCATCCGACGGTTAGGGTCCTACAATGAGCAGTTCTTC
CAIRRLGSYNEQFF
>-|TRBV7-2|-|TRBJ2-5
TGTGCCAGCAGTAAGAGATTAGATGTCCTAAAAGAGACCCAGTACTTC
CASSKRLDVLKETQYF
>-|TRBV3-1|-|TRBJ2-3
TGTGCCAGCAGCCAACCGGGACGGCAGAATACGCAGTATTTT
CASSQPGRQNTQYF
>TRBD1|TRBV7-6|few|TRBJ1-4
TGTGCCAGCGGTTGGACAGGGGGAACTAATGAAAAACTGTTTTTT
CASGWTGGTNEKLFF
>TRBD2|TRBV20-1|-|TRBJ2-3
TGCAGTGCTGTCAGCGGGGGGGCCAGGGCAGATACGCAGTATTTT
CSAVSGGARADTQYF
>TRBD2|TRBV7-6|few|TRBJ2-7
TGTGCCAGCAGCTTAGGGACTAGCTGGTATGATTCCTACGAGCAGTACTTC
CASSLGTSWYDSYEQYF
>TRBD1|TRBV12-5|-|TRBJ2-2
TGTGCTAGTGGTCCCCGGACAGGGGCCACCGGGGAGCTGTTTTTT
CASGPRTGATGELFF
>-|TRBV7-2|few|TRBJ1-1
TGTGCCAGCAGCTTAGCAGGGCGCGCTGAAGCTTTCTTT
CASSLAGRAEAFF
>TRBD2|TRBV29-1|many|TRBJ2-1
TGCAGCGTTGATAGGACTAGCGGGCTCGGAGTGCAGTTCTTC
CSVDRTSGLGVQFF
>TRBD2|TRBV3-1|many|TRBJ2-1
TGTGCCAGCAGCCATGTACTAGCGCCCTACAATGAGCAGTTCTTC
CASSHVLAPYNEQFF
>TRBD2|TRBV13|-|TRBJ2-1
TGTGCCAGCAGCTTACGGGGGGTCGGTCATGCAAGTGAGCAGTTCTTC
CASSLRGVGHASEQFF
>-|TRBV4-3|-|TRBJ1-5
TGCGCCAGCAGCCAAGATCCGGAGACAGCTCCCAATCCGGGGAATCAGCCCCAGCATTTT
CASSQDPETAPNPGNQPQHF
>-|TRBV4-3|few|TRBJ2-4
TGCGCCAGCAGCCCCGAAGGGAACATTCAGTACTTC
CASSPEGNIQYF
>TRBD1|TRBV2|few|TRBJ2-3
TGTGCCAGCAGCGGACAGGATTTGGTCTCTTTCACAGATACGCAGTATTTT
CASSGQDLVSFTDTQYF
>-|TRBV18|-|TRBJ1-4
TGTGCCAGCTCACCGTTGGGGGCAGGTGAAAAACTGTTTTTT
CASSPLGAGEKLFF
>-|TRBV4-3|-|TRBJ2-3
TGCGCCAGCAGCCAAGATGAGGTGGGCGAGACAGACACAGATACGCAGTATTTT
CASSQDEVGETDTDTQYF
>-|TRBV12-5|few|TRBJ1-1
TGTGCTAGTGGTTTGCCGACAGTCACTGAAGCTTTCTTT
CASGLPTVTEAFF
>-|TRBV12-3/TRBV12-4|-|TRBJ2-3
TGTGCCAGCAGTGCCGGAGCAAGGGGACAGTATTTT
CASSAGARGQYF